A single sample is the source of the 5 T cell receptor beta chains below, sequenced in a study of T cells in Graves' hyperthyroidism and ophthalmopathy. TCR beta CDR3 sequences were amplified from RNA transcripts. HTBI primers were the set used in a first-round RT-PCR of the TCR CDR3. TCRdb fed the multiplex PCR reads into MiXCR, producing one record per CDR3 protein. The sample records hundreds of thousands of distinct CDR3 sequences, roughly 25% being singletons. The sample consisted of blood. The receptors derive from a man in his fifties or sixties with Graves' hyperthyroidism.

This clonotype was recorded many times. The CDR3 DNA reads TGTGCCAGCTCACCGGACAGCCCGAACACTGAAGCTTTCTTT. Translation gives CASSPDSPNTEAFF. This chain links TRBV18 with TRBJ1-1, with D perhaps TRBD1 (6 bases). The CDR3 is made up of 14 amino acids. Per germline, CDR1 KGHSH and CDR2 LQKENI. The germline V and J ends were trimmed by 3 bases and 1 base, with 9 bases remaining between them.

This clonotype occurred a few times. This rearrangement joins TRBV12-3 or TRBV12-4 to TRBJ1-3; D is uncertain. The CDR3 spans 14 residues. V lost 6 bases and J lost 2, with 11 bases in between. CDR3 loop: CASRPGGTGNTIYF. CDR3 DNA sequence: TGTGCCAGCAGGCCGGGAGGGACTGGAAACACCATATATTTT.

The V and J genes are TRBV6-5 and TRBJ2-7; no clear D gene. The germline V gene encodes CDR1 MNHEY and CDR2 SVGAGI. The CDR3 length is 14 residues. The ends were cut back, 2 bases at V and 0 bases at J, with 8 bases in the middle. CDR3 sequence (DNA): TGTGCCAGCAGTTACGGGCTGGACTCCTACGAGCAGTACTTC. This translates into CASSYGLDSYEQYF.

The genes are TRBV2 and TRBJ2-5; possibly TRBD1 for D (6 bases). The germline V gene has CDR1 SNHLY and CDR2 FYNNEI. Trimming took 8 bases from V and 2 from J, leaving 9 bases between them. This CDR3 comprises 12 residues. CDR3 residues: CASGTTQETQYF. The CDR3 bases are TGTGCCAGCGGGACAACTCAAGAGACCCAGTACTTC. Complete variable domain (other parts from reference TRBV2 and TRBJ2-5): EPEVTQTPSHQVTQMGQEVILRCVPISNHLYFYWYRQILGQKVEFLVSFYNNEISEKSEIFDDQFSVERPDGSNFTLKIRSTKLEDSAMYFCASGTTQETQYFGPGTRLLVL.

This clonotype was seen at least ten times. CDR3: CASSLSQGGTQYF. CDR3 nucleotides: TGTGCCAGCAGCTTATCCCAAGGGGGGACCCAGTACTTC. The chain recombines TRBV11-2 with TRBJ2-5, with a weak D call TRBD1 (6 bases). With 2 bases removed from V and 7 bases from J, the gap between germline ends came to 11 bases. CDR3 length: 13 amino acids. Per germline, CDR1 SGHAT and CDR2 FQNNGV.